This TCR beta chain was sequenced in a study of control samples from healthy donors and cancer patients. Data came from immunoSEQ multiplex PCR; TCRdb stores just in-frame clones and leaves some out. The sample has 70,000 to 80,000 clones; roughly 87% are singletons. Specimen: blood. The clonotype was recovered from a woman in her forties or fifties in good health.

DNA for the CDR3: TGTGCCATCGGGGACGGGAGCTCCTACGAGCAGTACTTC. This encodes CAIGDGSSYEQYF. The chain joins TRBV10-3 to TRBJ2-7; TRBD2 might be the D (6 bases). Germline CDR1 ENHRY, CDR2 SYGVKD. Deletions cut 8 bases from V and 0 bases from J, with 11 bases between. The CDR3 has 13 amino acids.